This entry features one T cell receptor beta chain sequence. Assay runs were performed at deep level. TCRdb keeps only in-frame clones here, not all; method: immunoSEQ multiplex PCR. The data contain about a million clones, roughly 80% of them seen just once; the ten biggest clones take up 0.89%. This entry is derived from a study of shared clonotypes between healthy human individuals. The CDR3 is 14 residues long. Between the trimmed V and J ends, which lost 4 bases and 4 bases, there was a span of 13 bases. Germline CDR1 reads SGHDN; CDR2 reads FVKESK. The V gene is TRBV14, the J gene TRBJ2-5, with a possible D match to TRBD2 (6 bases). The sequence derives from a man between 18 and 29 years old in good health. Some clones in this sample may be carry-over from other donors' samples. Sequencing used memory CD4+ T cells from PBMCs. Specified subset: CD45RA-negative fraction. The CDR3 DNA follows: TGTGCCAGCAGCCGAGGGCACGGGGGAGAGACCCAGTACTTC. This encodes CASSRGHGGETQYF.